One sample yielded the 24 T cell receptor beta chains listed below, sequenced in a study of T cell changes during pregnancy in multiple sclerosis. TCRdb's table, derived via immunoSEQ multiplex PCR, lists solely in-frame clones and lacks some. This table has about 17,000 clones, 84% appearing once. Sample: CD8+ T cells from peripheral blood mononuclear cells, taken in the second trimester of pregnancy. These TCRs come from a female donor in good health, enrolled as a control in a pregnancy study.

This clone is a singleton in its sample. The rearrangement joins TRBV7-9 to TRBJ1-4, with D possibly matching TRBD1 (6 bases). The CDR3 covers 15 residues. Germline CDR1 SEHNR, CDR2 FQNEAQ (reference sequence). The ends were cut back, 1 base at V and 6 bases at J, with 12 bases in the middle. CDR3 nucleotide sequence: TGTGCCAGCAGCTTAGGGGACAAGGGCGATGAAAAACTGTTTTTT. It encodes CASSLGDKGDEKLFF.

The chain combines TRBV6-5 with TRBJ2-5; D is perhaps TRBD2 (5 bases). The CDR3 is made up of 13 amino acids. V was trimmed by 10 bases and J by 4 bases, leaving 16 bases between them. Germline CDR1 MNHEY, CDR2 SVGAGI. In DNA, the CDR3 is TGTGCCACGACGGACTGGTGGAGAGAGACCCAGTACTTC. This codes for CATTDWWRETQYF.

The rearrangement uses TRBV27 and TRBJ1-2; D might be TRBD1 (6 bases). V lost 5 bases, J lost 3 bases, and 10 bases lay in between. Germline assignment: CDR1 MNHEY and CDR2 SMNVEV (reference sequence). This CDR3 comprises 13 residues. The CDR3 loop is CASSLGQYYGYTF. The CDR3 region has the DNA TGTGCCAGCAGTCTCGGACAGTACTATGGCTACACCTTC.

The gene calls are TRBV19 and TRBJ1-4; 7 nucleotides align to TRBD1. Germline V gives CDR1 LNHDA, CDR2 SQIVND (reference sequence). The CDR3 has 13 amino acids. The J segment lost 6 bases and the V segment lost 9 bases, leaving 7 bases of the junction unmatched. The CDR3 bases are TGTGCCAGCAGACAGGGAATGGATGAAAAACTGTTTTTT. Protein product: CASRQGMDEKLFF.

Only one count was recorded for this clone. The J gene is TRBJ2-1, the V gene TRBV4-3; D might be TRBD2 (6 bases). The germline gives CDR1 LGHNA, CDR2 YSLEER. The CDR3 is 13 residues long. V was trimmed by 3 bases and J by 7 bases, leaving 10 bases between them. The CDR3 protein is CASSQGGINEQFF. CDR3 nucleotides: TGCGCCAGCAGCCAGGGGGGAATAAATGAGCAGTTCTTC.

This clone was counted a single time. The V call is TRBV2, the J call TRBJ2-6; no reliable D call. V gave up 2 bases and J gave up 0 bases, with 8 bases separating them. The CDR3 has 16 amino acids. In germline, CDR1 is SNHLY, CDR2 FYNNEI. The CDR3 here is CASSEQRGSGANVLTF. The CDR3 nucleotides are TGTGCCAGCAGTGAACAACGCGGCTCTGGGGCCAACGTCCTGACTTTC. Together with reference TRBV2 and TRBJ2-6, the CDR3 gives the full variable domain: EPEVTQTPSHQVTQMGQEVILRCVPISNHLYFYWYRQILGQKVEFLVSFYNNEISEKSEIFDDQFSVERPDGSNFTLKIRSTKLEDSAMYFCASSEQRGSGANVLTFGAGSRLTVL.

The genes are TRBV5-6 and TRBJ1-2; the D gene is possibly TRBD1 (6 bases). The germline V and J ends were trimmed by 2 bases and 6 bases, with 14 bases remaining between them. This CDR3 contains 14 residues. Germline V gene sequence: CDR1 SGHDT, CDR2 YYEEEE. CDR3 residues: CASSFMTAGDGYTF. The CDR3, as DNA: TGTGCCAGCAGCTTCATGACAGCAGGGGATGGCTACACCTTC.

V usage is TRBV7-9 and J usage is TRBJ2-2; possible D gene TRBD2, 5 bases. Trimming removed 8 bases at V and 6 bases at J, with 10 bases between. The CDR3 is made up of 12 amino acids. CDR1 is SEHNR, CDR2 FQNEAQ, per germline (reference sequence). This CDR3 reads CASAGEPGELFF. CDR3 in DNA: TGTGCCAGCGCGGGTGAGCCCGGGGAGCTGTTTTTT. The full variable domain, rest sourced from reference TRBV7-9 and TRBJ2-2, is DTGVSQNPRHKITKRGQNVTFRCDPISEHNRLYWYRQTLGQGPEFLTYFQNEAQLEKSRLLSDRFSAERPKGSFSTLEIQRTEQGDSAMYLCASAGEPGELFFGEGSRLTVL.

V gene TRBV7-6 combines with J gene TRBJ1-2, with TRBD1 identical over 8 bases. CDR3 length: 17 amino acids. Trimming removed 0 bases from V and 7 bases from J; junction bases left unmatched: 13. Germline V gene data show CDR1 as SGHVS and CDR2 as FNYEAQ. CDR3 in DNA: TGTGCCAGCAGCTTAGCGATCGGACAGGGAGTTGGGGGTGGCTACACCTTC. This encodes CASSLAIGQGVGGGYTF.

This clone was counted between two and nine times. This sequence joins TRBV27 and TRBJ1-1; 7 nucleotides line up with TRBD1. After removal of 6 bases from V and 12 bases from J, the junction contained 13 bases not matched to a gene. Germline lookup yields CDR1 MNHEY and CDR2 SMNVEV (reference sequence). CDR3 length: 13 residues. CDR3 in DNA: TGTGCCAGCAGACTTGCCGGGACAGTGTTGACTTTCTTT. This translates into CASRLAGTVLTFF.

The chain links TRBV27 to TRBJ2-6; 8 bases fit TRBD1. Germline V CDR1 and CDR2: MNHEY, SMNVEV (reference sequence). The trim removed 2 bases at V and 1 base at J, leaving 10 bases unmatched. The CDR3 extends over 19 amino acids. Here the CDR3 reads CASSLGGQGEVSGANVLTF. The DNA of the CDR3 is TGTGCCAGCAGTTTAGGCGGACAGGGTGAAGTTTCTGGGGCCAACGTCCTGACTTTC. Full variable domain (rest looked up from reference TRBV27 and TRBJ2-6): EAQVTQNPRYLITVTGKKLTVTCSQNMNHEYMSWYRQDPGLGLRQIYYSMNVEVTDKGDVPEGYKVSRKEKRNFPLILESPSPNQTSLYFCASSLGGQGEVSGANVLTFGAGSRLTVL.

The chain links TRBV21-1 to TRBJ2-7; the D call of TRBD2 is as the table states it, not checked on the DNA. TRBV21-1 is flagged as a pseudogene. CDR3 length: 10 amino acids. CDR3 nucleotide sequence: TGTGCCAGCCTCGGGGTACTTCAGTACTTC. It yields the protein CASLGVLQYF.

This sequence joins TRBV9 and TRBJ2-5, with 7 bases matching TRBD2. The V segment lost 0 bases and the J segment 5 bases; nucleotides outside the gene matches: 13. Per the germline V gene, CDR1 is SGDLS and CDR2 is YYNGEE. CDR3 length equals 17 residues. The CDR3 DNA follows: TGTGCCAGCAGCGTAGTTGGCGGGGGAGCTCTGGGGGAGACCCAGTACTTC. This gives the protein CASSVVGGGALGETQYF.

This chain uses TRBV29-1 with TRBJ2-7; 8 positions match TRBD1. Germline V gene lookup returns CDR1 SQVTM and CDR2 ANQGSEA. Trimming cost V 0 bases and J 3 bases; bases outside gene matches: 7. This CDR3 has 15 residues. The DNA for the CDR3 is TGCAGCGTTGAAGACCCCGGGACAGGTCTCTACGAGCAGTACTTC. It yields the protein CSVEDPGTGLYEQYF.

This chain links TRBV19 with TRBJ2-2; D is unclear. The V gene's germline CDR1 is LNHDA and CDR2 SQIVND (reference sequence). With 5 bases removed from V and 6 bases from J, the gap between germline ends came to 7 bases. The length of the CDR3 is 12 residues. In DNA form, the CDR3 reads TGTGCCAGTAGTCTGGGCTCCGGGGAGCTGTTTTTT. Translating it yields CASSLGSGELFF.

The chain carries TRBV7-9 and TRBJ2-1, with 8 bases aligning to TRBD2. With 5 bases clipped from V and 10 bases from J, the junction kept 7 bases outside the gene matches. The CDR3 covers 13 residues. The germline gives CDR1 SEHNR, CDR2 FQNEAQ (reference sequence). This CDR3 reads CASSPSGGDEQFF. CDR3 bases: TGTGCCAGCAGCCCCAGCGGGGGAGACGAGCAGTTCTTC.

This chain joins TRBV29-1 and TRBJ2-1, with 7 positions matching TRBD2. Trimming at V came to 6 bases and at J to 8 bases, leaving 4 bases not matched to a gene. CDR1 is SQVTM and CDR2 is ANQGSEA in the germline V gene. The CDR3 contains 11 residues. The CDR3 protein is CSVGEGYEQFF. The CDR3 DNA reads TGCAGCGTCGGGGAGGGATATGAGCAGTTCTTC.

The CDR3 here is CASSFPGDGQETQYF. The CDR3 region has the DNA TGTGCCAGCAGCTTTCCAGGGGATGGCCAAGAGACCCAGTACTTC. The V call is TRBV13, the J call TRBJ2-5, with D tentatively TRBD1 (6 bases). Trimming stripped 3 bases from V and 1 base from J, with 12 bases between. This CDR3 spans 15 amino acids. CDR1 and CDR2 from the germline V gene are PRHDT and FYEKMQ (reference sequence).

This clone was observed a few times. The rearrangement joins TRBV4-1 to TRBJ1-4; 7 positions match TRBD1. Germline V lookup: CDR1 MGHRA, CDR2 YSYEKL. V lost 0 bases to trimming and J lost 5 bases; unmatched junction nucleotides: 6. This CDR3 is 16 amino acids long. CDR3 protein: CASSQESSRGNEKLFF. The CDR3 DNA reads as TGCGCCAGCAGCCAAGAGTCGTCCAGGGGGAATGAAAAACTGTTTTTT.

This chain links TRBV11-2 with TRBJ1-2; maybe TRBD1 (6 bases). Germline CDR1 is SGHAT and CDR2 is FQNNGV. V was pared by 5 bases and J by 7 bases, with 23 bases between. There are 16 residues in the CDR3. CDR3 sequence: CASSHLTPEDRGGYTF. In DNA form, the CDR3 reads TGTGCCAGCAGCCACCTTACCCCCGAGGACAGAGGTGGCTACACCTTC.

J is TRBJ2-7 and V is TRBV7-6; D perhaps matches TRBD2 (6 bases). This CDR3 contains 15 residues. Trimming left V 1 base short and J 1 base short, with 11 bases between. The germline V gene has CDR1 SGHVS and CDR2 FNYEAQ. CDR3 protein: CASSLEAGPSYEQYF. The CDR3 bases are TGTGCCAGCAGCTTAGAGGCGGGGCCGTCCTACGAGCAGTACTTC.

This chain uses TRBV19 with TRBJ1-1; D is possibly TRBD1 (5 bases). The germline V gene encodes CDR1 LNHDA and CDR2 SQIVND (reference sequence). V was shortened by 10 bases and J by 4 bases, with 16 bases between the two germline ends. The CDR3 spans 13 residues. In DNA form, the CDR3 reads TGTGCCACCGGGTCGGGGGGAAGCACTGAAGCTTTCTTT. This sequence encodes CATGSGGSTEAFF.

V usage is TRBV28 and J usage is TRBJ1-5; D not resolved. With 4 bases removed from V and 2 bases from J, the gap between germline ends came to 12 bases. This CDR3 has 15 amino acids. CDR1 is MDHEN, CDR2 SYDVKM, per germline. The CDR3 region has the DNA TGTGCCAGCAGTTATGGCCACATGGGCAATCAGCCCCAGCATTTT. This encodes CASSYGHMGNQPQHF.

In this sample, this clone turned up once. The chain recombines TRBV13 with TRBJ1-2, with D unresolved. CDR1 and CDR2 from the germline V gene are PRHDT and FYEKMQ (reference sequence). V gave up 0 bases and J gave up 0 bases, with 11 bases separating them. This CDR3 is 16 amino acids long. The CDR3 region has the DNA TGTGCCAGCAGCTTAGGCCGAGGGCGACCTAACTATGGCTACACCTTC. Protein product: CASSLGRGRPNYGYTF.